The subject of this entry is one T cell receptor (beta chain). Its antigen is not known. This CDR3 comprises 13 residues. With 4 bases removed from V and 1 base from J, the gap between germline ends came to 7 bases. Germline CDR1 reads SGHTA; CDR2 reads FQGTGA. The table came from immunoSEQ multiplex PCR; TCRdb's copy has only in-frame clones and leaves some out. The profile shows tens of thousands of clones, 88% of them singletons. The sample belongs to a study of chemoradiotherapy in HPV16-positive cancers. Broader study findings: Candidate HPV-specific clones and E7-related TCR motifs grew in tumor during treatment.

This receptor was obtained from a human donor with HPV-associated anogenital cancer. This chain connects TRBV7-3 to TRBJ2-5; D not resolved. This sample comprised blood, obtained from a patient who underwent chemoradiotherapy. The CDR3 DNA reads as TGTGCCAGCAGCTCCGGCCCCCAAGAGACCCAGTACTTC. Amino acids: CASSSGPQETQYF.